The present T cell receptor (beta chain) was sequenced within a study of cytomegalovirus exposure and HLA in healthy donors. Study conclusions and caveats: By a later analysis, the bulk of CMV-associated TCR beta chains appeared HLA-restricted. Most TCR sequences were seen very rarely across donors, but some public TCRs occurred in many.

Germline trimming cut 4 bases from V and 5 bases from J; bases unmatched to any gene: 6. Germline V gives CDR1 SGHNT, CDR2 YYREEE (reference sequence). The CDR3 has 14 amino acids. Comments on this clone: Its antigen remains unknown.

60 Vbeta and 13 Jbeta primers were used in PCR. Data came from immunoSEQ multiplex PCR; TCRdb stores just in-frame clones and leaves some out. Of some 100,000 clones in the sample, approximately 80% were seen once. The V and J genes are TRBV5-4 and TRBJ1-2; 9 positions match TRBD1. The sample was PBMCs. This TCR was recovered from a female donor in good health and CMV-seronegative. Here the CDR3 reads CASSGTGQGYGYTF. The CDR3 DNA sequence: TGTGCCAGCAGCGGGACAGGGCAGGGATATGGCTACACCTTC.